This T cell receptor beta chain was sequenced during a study of OX40 agonist ivuxolimab in advanced cancers. General observations from the study: Expansion of clones was among the lowest in partial responders at 0.1-3.0 mg/kg.

Here immunoSEQ multiplex PCR was the method, and the copy in TCRdb shows in-frame clones only, minus some. The sample records tens of thousands of clones, around 85% being singletons. This CDR3 region has 15 residues. V lost 5 bases and J lost 1, with 14 bases in between. In germline, CDR1 is SGHTA, CDR2 FQGNSA. Patients with a history of autoimmune disease or on systemic immunosuppression were excluded. This clone was counted only a few times. As yet, its antigen is unknown. The chain carries TRBV7-2 and TRBJ1-1, with no clear D. The receptor was derived from an adult with an advanced solid tumor such as melanoma, head and neck, liver or kidney cancer. The source was CD4+ or CD8+ T cells sorted from blood, collected in a trial of the OX40 agonist ivuxolimab. CDR3 in amino acids: CASSPTGPGNTEAFF. CDR3 DNA sequence: TGTGCCAGCAGCCCGACGGGCCCGGGGAACACTGAAGCTTTCTTT.